This TCR beta chain was recovered during a study of identical twins (dated by TCRdb to 2016 to 2018). Concerning the study at large: To test whether fetal clonotypes persist, this study deep-sequenced TCR alpha and beta repertoires from monozygotic twins, from unrelated adults of various ages, and from cord blood. To rule out contamination, replicate twin experiments were performed at different times with different library preparation protocols.

Only healthy Caucasian donors were included. The researchers also sequenced three unrelated adults who were not twins: a male aged 18 to 30, a male aged 50 to 60, and a female aged 50 to 60. Using Miltenyi CD45RO+ enrichment and human naive T-cell isolation kits, memory (CD45RO+) and naive T cells were isolated from PBMC. The library was made by 5' RACE. The run used an Illumina HiSeq 2000. Template switching introduced a universal primer binding site; the final cDNA contained a unique molecular identifier, enabling accurate counting of TCR cDNA molecules. Specific primers in the conserved constant-segment region were used to synthesize first-strand cDNA for the TCR alpha and beta chains. To control for contamination, every cDNA library carried two barcodes: a SMART-Mk sample barcode plus Illumina barcodes. Two successive PCR steps introduced TruSeq adapter sequences along with Illumina sample barcodes. The Illumina HiSeq platform was used with custom primers to sequence TCR alpha and beta cDNA libraries. The source study handled its data this way. MiGEC was used to process raw reads and extract unique molecular identifiers, and MiXCR was used to find CDR3 positions. Recombination models were inferred per individual with the repgenHMM and IGoR tools using an EM algorithm. Shared clonotypes were analyzed with the tcR package in R, and sharing was normalized by the product of cloneset sizes. To study raw recombination without the effects of thymic and clonal selection, out-of-frame nonproductive sequences were analyzed. TCRdb applied fastp at Q25 and MiXCR to the public reads, then kept only in-frame beta chains. Duplicate CDR3 protein sequences are folded into a single record with the most common DNA and genes. The V and J calls shown here were made by TCRdb, not taken from the authors' results. This sample comprises about 430,000 distinct CDR3 sequences, approximately 17% of them detected only once. The top ten clones comprise around 12% of the sample.

Summary of the overall study and its limitations: In monozygotic twins, recombination models systematically underestimated out-of-frame TCR alpha sharing, but the models matched the sharing seen between unrelated individuals. Zero-insertion analyses could be partly confounded by invariant T cells such as MAIT and iNKT, though diverse VJ usage argued against such confounding for most clonotypes. Out-of-frame TCR alpha sequences shared between twins showed an excess of low generation-probability sequences compared with coincidental sharing between unrelated individuals. In beta out-of-frame sequences, excess twin sharing was weaker, because having fewer shared sequences lowered the signal-to-noise ratio. Because the same donors could not be followed over many years, the conclusions depended on cross-sectional statistical analysis. Fewer insertions were carried by abundant cord blood beta clonotypes, a similar but weaker trend appeared in young adult naive repertoires, and no such trend appeared in memory repertoires.

About this clonotype: Its antigen has not been determined. No base qualities exist here, and no much larger clone lies one base off it.

The sequence came from a man aged 45-60 years in good health. Sequencing was carried out using naive T cells sorted from blood. According to the study, the label for this sample's cell subset or site signals: cells isolated with a human naive T-cell isolation kit.

DNA sequence: TGTGCCATCAGTGAAACTCGGGACAGCCTAACTTTAGAGACCTTC. Its protein reads: CAISETRDSLTLETF. Recombination linked TRBV10-3 to TRBJ1-2, and 7 bases in between align with TRBD1. The CDR3 runs 15 amino acids, cysteine and phenylalanine included. This entry keeps only the CDR3 DNA: 45 bases, framed from base 1. Compared with germline, V lacks 3 bases and J lacks 14 bases; bases without a gene match: 18. CDR1 and CDR2 are read off the germline V gene as ENHRY and SYGVKD.